Below, 23 T cell receptor beta chains from the same sample are listed, as sequenced in a study of patients and donors after allogeneic stem cell transplantation. TCRdb re-analysed the RT-PCR reads in MiXCR, keeping a single row per CDR3 protein. Here the sample spans approximately 200,000 distinct CDR3 sequences, over 30% being singletons. The sample consisted of blood, either unsorted or a sorted T cell fraction (not recorded which). The receptors originated from a human donor who was either an allogeneic HSCT recipient or a stem cell or donor lymphocyte infusion donor (not recorded which). It is not recorded whose cells these are; they may come from a transplant donor.

This chain links TRBV7-2 with TRBJ1-4, with D maybe TRBD1 (6 bases). Between the trimmed V and J ends, which lost 5 bases and 8 bases, there was a span of 24 bases. Germline assignment: CDR1 SGHTA and CDR2 FQGNSA. The CDR3 totals 17 residues. The CDR3 coding sequence is TGTGCCAGCAGCCCCGTAGGGGGGGTATGGGATGTAGAAAAACTGTTTTTT. This encodes CASSPVGGVWDVEKLFF.

The chain recombines TRBV2 with TRBJ2-7; D call uncertain. The V end lost 3 bases, the J end lost 3 bases, and 9 bases lay between the germline ends. Looked up from germline, CDR1 is SNHLY and CDR2 is FYNNEI. The CDR3 loop spans 13 amino acids. The CDR3 reads CASSEWQRYEQYF. CDR3 bases: TGTGCCAGCAGTGAGTGGCAGCGCTACGAGCAGTACTTC.

The chain uses TRBV5-1 and TRBJ2-5, with D tentatively TRBD2 (5 bases). Germline V CDR1 and CDR2: SGHRS, YFSETQ. The CDR3 is 15 amino acids. V was trimmed by 4 bases and J by 5 bases, leaving 18 bases between them. Here the CDR3 DNA reads TGCGCCAGCAGCATCGGAGGTGGTGGACGGGAGACCCAGTACTTC. This encodes CASSIGGGGRETQYF.

The V and J genes are TRBV30 and TRBJ1-2; D gene unclear. The germline CDR1 and CDR2 sequences are GTSNPN and SVGIG (reference sequence). The CDR3 contains 14 residues. Trimming cost V 2 bases and J 8 bases, with 18 bases left between them. The CDR3: CAWSLRQLGGGYTF. DNA for the CDR3: TGTGCCTGGAGTCTGAGGCAGCTTGGTGGAGGCTACACCTTC.

The chain recombines TRBV4-3 with TRBJ2-2; no definite D call. In germline, CDR1 is LGHNA, CDR2 YSLEER. The CDR3 loop spans 14 amino acids. With 4 bases removed from V and 7 bases from J, the gap between germline ends came to 13 bases. CDR3 sequence reads: CASSRRARVGELFF. The CDR3 bases are TGCGCCAGCAGCCGACGAGCGCGCGTCGGGGAGCTGTTTTTT.

This clonotype was counted between two and nine times. This chain connects TRBV12-3 or TRBV12-4 to TRBJ1-5, with a tentative D call TRBD1 (6 bases). The CDR3 covers 12 residues. The V end was cut by 7 bases, the J end by 6 bases, with 10 bases between. The CDR3 nucleotides read TGTGCCAGCATGAGGGGGGCTCAGCCCCAGCATTTT. It is translated as CASMRGAQPQHF.

This chain joins TRBV10-3 and TRBJ2-5; weak D call: TRBD1 (5 bases). The CDR3 consists of 14 residues. V lost 6 bases and J lost 2, with 13 bases in between. Germline CDR1 is ENHRY and CDR2 is SYGVKD. The CDR3: CAISLSTEQETQYF. CDR3 nucleotides: TGTGCCATCAGCCTTTCGACAGAACAAGAGACCCAGTACTTC.

The CDR3 DNA reads TGTGCCATCAGGGGGGACACCGACTACAATGAGCAGTTCTTC. It specifies CAIRGDTDYNEQFF. The genes are TRBV10-3 and TRBJ2-1, with D possibly being TRBD1 (6 bases). Germline assignment: CDR1 ENHRY and CDR2 SYGVKD. Trimming removed 6 bases at V and 3 bases at J, with 12 bases between. This CDR3 contains 14 residues.

The rearrangement uses TRBV5-1 and TRBJ2-4; possibly TRBD1 for D (5 bases). CDR3 length: 16 amino acids. The V gene's germline CDR1 is SGHRS and CDR2 YFSETQ. The germline V and J ends were trimmed by 4 bases and 5 bases, with 19 bases remaining between them. The CDR3 nucleotides are TGCGCCAGCAGCATCGGACCAGGGATGGTGGAAAACATTCAGTACTTC. Translated: CASSIGPGMVENIQYF.

V gene TRBV4-3 combines with J gene TRBJ1-1, with 7 positions matching TRBD1. With 1 base clipped from V and 4 bases from J, the junction kept 3 bases outside the gene matches. CDR1 is LGHNA, CDR2 YSLEER, per germline. The CDR3 has 14 amino acids. The DNA for the CDR3 is TGCGCCAGCAGCCAAGTAAACAGGGGCACTGAAGCTTTCTTT. It translates to CASSQVNRGTEAFF.

This clonotype appeared a few times. The rearrangement uses TRBV7-7 and TRBJ2-3, with unresolved D. This CDR3 is 16 amino acids long. The V gene's germline CDR1 is SSHAT and CDR2 FNYEAQ (reference sequence). V lost 0 bases and J lost 0, with 10 bases in between. CDR3 amino acids: CASSLAAVPSTDTQYF. CDR3 DNA sequence: TGTGCCAGCAGCTTAGCGGCTGTTCCTAGCACAGATACGCAGTATTTT.

This clonotype was seen a handful of times. The chain joins TRBV24-1 to TRBJ1-5; the D gene is possibly TRBD1 (5 bases). V lost 9 bases and J 0 bases, leaving 17 bases between the germline ends. CDR1 is KGHDR, CDR2 SFDVKD, per germline. This CDR3 comprises 16 residues. The CDR3: CATGQGHTNSNQPQHF. The DNA of the CDR3 is TGTGCCACCGGGCAGGGCCATACCAATAGCAATCAGCCCCAGCATTTT.

This clonotype was picked up one time. The V gene is TRBV5-5, the J gene TRBJ1-2, with D hard to call. CDR3 size: 15 residues. Germline-derived CDR1 and CDR2 are SGHKS and YYEKEE (reference sequence). V lost 4 bases to trimming and J lost 0 bases, with 13 bases between them. CDR3 sequence: CASSADSYSNYGYTF. CDR3 nucleotide sequence: TGTGCCAGCAGCGCCGACTCGTATTCTAACTATGGCTACACCTTC.

This clonotype was picked up a small number of times. The chain has TRBV10-3 and TRBJ2-1; TRBD2 matches at 8 bases. The CDR3 extends over 15 amino acids. The V segment lost 6 bases and the J segment 0 bases; nucleotides outside the gene matches: 4. Germline CDR1 and CDR2: ENHRY and SYGVKD. This chain's CDR3 is CAIRSTSGSYNEQFF. CDR3 DNA: TGTGCCATCAGATCCACTAGCGGCTCCTACAATGAGCAGTTCTTC.

The V gene is TRBV7-9, the J gene TRBJ2-2, with D unresolved. This CDR3 is built from 13 residues. From germline, CDR1 is SEHNR and CDR2 FQNEAQ (reference sequence). The germline V and J ends were trimmed by 0 bases and 3 bases, with 2 bases remaining between them. CDR3 coding DNA: TGTGCCAGCAGCTTAGCTCACACCGGGGAGCTGTTTTTT. Translation: CASSLAHTGELFF.

This rearrangement joins TRBV20-1 to TRBJ1-5; no clear D gene. The V end lost 0 bases, the J end lost 0 bases, and 12 bases lay between the germline ends. Germline V lookup: CDR1 DFQATT, CDR2 SNEGSKA (reference sequence). This CDR3 is 16 amino acids long. The CDR3: CSARDPPGYSNQPQHF. The CDR3 nucleotides are TGCAGTGCTAGAGATCCCCCAGGATATAGCAATCAGCCCCAGCATTTT.

This clonotype was counted between two and nine times. The rearrangement uses TRBV6-1 and TRBJ1-6; the D is unclear. CDR3 length: 15 amino acids. V dropped 4 bases and J dropped 2 bases, with 9 bases sitting between them. CDR1 and CDR2 (germline): MNHNS, SASEGT. The CDR3 nucleotides are TGTGCCAGCAGTGGGGCGATTCCCTATAATTCACCCCTCCACTTT. This translates into CASSGAIPYNSPLHF.

This clonotype was seen once. This rearrangement joins TRBV19 to TRBJ2-7, with D unresolved. The V gene lost 1 base and the J gene lost 3 bases, with 7 bases spanning the gap. Germline CDR1 LNHDA, CDR2 SQIVND (reference sequence). The CDR3 is 13 residues long. The CDR3 reads CASSIGEIYEQYF. In nucleotides, the CDR3 is TGTGCCAGTAGTATAGGCGAGATCTACGAGCAGTACTTC.

The CDR3 nucleotides read TGTGCCAGCAAGGGGAACACCATATATTTT. The encoded protein is CASKGNTIYF. The V and J genes are TRBV12-3 or TRBV12-4 and TRBJ1-3; weak D call: TRBD1 (5 bases). V was pared by 7 bases and J by 7 bases, with 5 bases between. CDR3 length: 10 residues.

This clonotype was counted only a few times. This chain links TRBV14 with TRBJ2-3; 7 nucleotides match TRBD1. The J segment lost 5 bases and the V segment lost 1 base, leaving 12 bases of the junction unmatched. Germline V gene sequence: CDR1 SGHDN, CDR2 FVKESK. This CDR3 has 17 amino acids. CDR3 DNA sequence: TGTGCCAGCAGCCAAGTTGCGCAGGGGGATGTTCGAGATACGCAGTATTTT. It translates to CASSQVAQGDVRDTQYF.

This clonotype was seen a handful of times. The J gene is TRBJ1-2, the V gene TRBV4-3, with D possibly TRBD1 on 6 matching bases. V lost 0 bases, J lost 2 bases, and 10 bases lay in between. The germline CDR1 and CDR2 sequences are LGHNA and YSLEER. The CDR3 sequence is 15 residues long. The CDR3 here is CASSQDTGWNYGYTF. CDR3 coding DNA: TGCGCCAGCAGCCAAGACACAGGGTGGAACTATGGCTACACCTTC.

The chain couples TRBV3-1 to TRBJ1-5; D unclear. Germline CDR1 reads LGHDT; CDR2 reads YNNKEL (reference sequence). The CDR3 runs 15 residues. V lost 0 bases, J lost 7 bases, and 13 bases lay in between. The CDR3 coding sequence is TGTGCCAGCAGCCAAGACGGCTCCGGCAGGCAGCCCCAGCATTTT. Translation: CASSQDGSGRQPQHF.

V and J are TRBV20-1 and TRBJ1-2; D is possibly TRBD1 (5 bases). CDR1 DFQATT and CDR2 SNEGSKA come from the germline V gene (reference sequence). The ends were cut back, 6 bases at V and 4 bases at J, with 18 bases in the middle. The length of the CDR3 is 14 residues. CDR3 loop: CSAPSRGVGYGYTF. The CDR3 DNA is TGCAGTGCGCCATCTCGGGGGGTAGGCTATGGCTACACCTTC.